A single sample is the source of the 27 T cell receptor beta chains below, sequenced in a study of OX40 agonist ivuxolimab in advanced cancers. Library generation was performed with the immunoSEQ multiplex PCR assay. The table comes from immuneACCESS by way of TCRdb, which keeps in-frame sequences with V and J called. Part of the clones is missing from these tables; in studies checked, under half for an unresolved V gene and the rest for unknown reasons. The sample data list over 100,000 clones, and 90% of these were observed just once. The ten largest clones represent about 1.1% of the sample. The sequenced sample was CD4+ or CD8+ T cells sorted from blood, obtained in a trial of the OX40 agonist ivuxolimab. These TCRs come from an adult with an advanced solid tumor such as melanoma, head and neck, liver or kidney cancer.

V gene TRBV28 combines with J gene TRBJ1-2; 7 positions agree with TRBD1. Germline loops: CDR1 MDHEN, CDR2 SYDVKM. This CDR3 is built from 12 residues. V trimming: 6 bases; J trimming: 4 bases; junction bases outside the gene matches: 2. CDR3 sequence (DNA): TGTGCCAGCAGCGGGACAGTCTATGGCTACACCTTC. This encodes CASSGTVYGYTF.

This sequence joins TRBV6-5 and TRBJ1-2; 10 bases fit TRBD1. Trimming removed 7 bases from V and 5 bases from J; junction bases left unmatched: 10. The length of the CDR3 is 15 residues. In germline, CDR1 is MNHEY, CDR2 SVGAGI. The DNA of the CDR3 is TGTGCCAGCAAACTCTCGACAGGGGGCGCGTATGGCTACACCTTC. This encodes CASKLSTGGAYGYTF.

This sequence joins TRBV18 and TRBJ1-4, with D uncertain. Germline V CDR1 and CDR2: KGHSH, LQKENI. The CDR3 sequence is 14 residues long. Trimming cost V 3 bases and J 7 bases, with 12 bases left between them. The CDR3 DNA reads as TGTGCCAGCTCACCTACCATCCAGAGTGAAAAACTGTTTTTT. It yields the protein CASSPTIQSEKLFF.

The chain has TRBV11-1 and TRBJ2-7; the D gene is possibly TRBD1 (6 bases). Trimming stripped 2 bases from V and 7 bases from J, with 12 bases between. This CDR3 comprises 13 residues. Germline CDR1 SGHAT, CDR2 FQDESV (reference sequence). The CDR3 DNA follows: TGTGCCAGCAGCTTAACGCGTGACAGGGAGCAGTACTTC. This gives the protein CASSLTRDREQYF.

This chain joins TRBV19 and TRBJ2-2, with 9 bases that match TRBD2. Germline V gives CDR1 LNHDA, CDR2 SQIVND (reference sequence). V dropped 2 bases and J dropped 4; count of bases not matched to a gene: 5. CDR3 length: 16 residues. The CDR3 region has the DNA TGTGCCAGTAGTATACTAGCGGGACGGGGCACCGGGGAGCTGTTTTTT. Protein product: CASSILAGRGTGELFF. The full variable domain, completed using reference TRBV19 and TRBJ2-2, is DGGITQSPKYLFRKEGQNVTLSCEQNLNHDAMYWYRQDPGQGLRLIYYSQIVNDFQKGDIAEGYSVSREKKESFPLTVTSAQKNPTAFYLCASSILAGRGTGELFFGEGSRLTVL.

V and J are TRBV5-1 and TRBJ2-1; TRBD2 is a possible D gene (6 bases). V dropped 0 bases and J dropped 0 bases, with 7 bases sitting between them. The CDR3 has 15 amino acids. Germline CDR1 reads SGHRS; CDR2 reads YFSETQ. This chain's CDR3 is CASSLVADSYNEQFF. CDR3 in DNA: TGCGCCAGCAGCTTGGTAGCGGACTCCTACAATGAGCAGTTCTTC.

The DNA of the CDR3 is TGCAGCGTTGACCCAAACAATGAGCAGTTCTTC. Amino acids: CSVDPNNEQFF. The J gene is TRBJ2-1, the V gene TRBV29-1; no definite D call. The germline V and J ends were trimmed by 3 bases and 5 bases, with 5 bases remaining between them. Looked up from germline, CDR1 is SQVTM and CDR2 is ANQGSEA. This CDR3 region has 11 residues.

The chain is built from TRBV29-1 and TRBJ2-1, with 14 bases aligning to TRBD2. Looked up from germline, CDR1 is SQVTM and CDR2 is ANQGSEA. After removal of 3 bases from V and 4 bases from J, the junction contained 5 bases not matched to a gene. CDR3 length equals 16 residues. CDR3 DNA sequence: TGCAGCGTTGACGCCGGGACTAGCGGGGGATACAATGAGCAGTTCTTC. Encoded protein: CSVDAGTSGGYNEQFF.

The chain uses TRBV7-9 and TRBJ2-7, with TRBD1 matching 7 bases. The CDR3 covers 16 residues. Trimming removed 5 bases from V and 6 bases from J; junction bases left unmatched: 16. Germline CDR1 reads SEHNR; CDR2 reads FQNEAQ (reference sequence). CDR3 in amino acids: CASSIRQGSFVGEQYF. CDR3 sequence (DNA): TGTGCCAGCAGCATCAGACAGGGATCCTTCGTCGGCGAGCAGTACTTC.

The chain uses TRBV5-1 and TRBJ2-6, with D unclear. Trimming pared 4 bases from V and 0 bases from J, leaving 8 bases between. CDR3 length: 15 amino acids. Germline lookup yields CDR1 SGHRS and CDR2 YFSETQ. CDR3 DNA: TGCGCCAGCAGCCCTGACATCTCTGGGGCCAACGTCCTGACTTTC. This gives the protein CASSPDISGANVLTF.

The chain joins TRBV15 to TRBJ1-4; D not certain. This CDR3 has 15 residues. V was trimmed by 0 bases and J by 7 bases, leaving 12 bases between them. Germline CDR1 LNHNV, CDR2 YYDKDF (reference sequence). Written as DNA, the CDR3 is TGTGCCACCAGCAGAGAGGAAGGGAATGGTGAAAAACTGTTTTTT. Translating gives CATSREEGNGEKLFF.

This clone has a handful of counts. V is TRBV6-5 and J is TRBJ1-5, with unresolved D. V was trimmed by 5 bases and J by 1 base, leaving 6 bases between them. CDR1 MNHEY and CDR2 SVGAGI come from the germline V gene. The CDR3 has 13 amino acids. This chain's CDR3 is CASSLDSNQPQHF. For the CDR3, the DNA is TGTGCCAGCAGTCTCGACAGCAATCAGCCCCAGCATTTT.

Only one count was recorded for this clone. The genes are TRBV6-1 and TRBJ2-7, with 8 positions matching TRBD2. Per germline, CDR1 MNHNS and CDR2 SASEGT. Losses at the gene ends were 1 base for V and 3 bases for J; bases not matched to a gene: 17. This CDR3 contains 19 residues. The DNA of the CDR3 is TGTGCCAGCAGTGAAGGACCCGGGGGGGCCAGGACAACAAACTACGAGCAGTACTTC. It specifies CASSEGPGGARTTNYEQYF.

V gene TRBV5-1 combines with J gene TRBJ1-2; no definite D call. The CDR3 has 11 residues. Germline loops: CDR1 SGHRS, CDR2 YFSETQ. V was trimmed by 0 bases and J by 8 bases, leaving 5 bases between them. Written as DNA, the CDR3 is TGCGCCAGCAGCTTGGGAATGGGCTACACCTTC. Translating gives CASSLGMGYTF.

The chain links TRBV6-4 to TRBJ1-1; no reliable D call. The length of the CDR3 is 14 residues. Trimming pared 3 bases from V and 0 bases from J, leaving 8 bases between. CDR1 is MRHNA, CDR2 SNTAGT, per germline. The CDR3 region has the DNA TGTGCCAGCAGTGAATCGGAGATGAACACTGAAGCTTTCTTT. The encoded protein is CASSESEMNTEAFF.

The gene calls are TRBV6-6 and TRBJ1-5; no reliable D call. This CDR3 is built from 12 residues. In germline, CDR1 is MNHNY, CDR2 SVGAGI (reference sequence). V dropped 4 bases and J dropped 7 bases, with 8 bases sitting between them. The CDR3 DNA sequence: TGTGCCAGCAGTTCTCCGGGACAGCCCCAGCATTTT. This translates into CASSSPGQPQHF.

This rearrangement joins TRBV11-2 to TRBJ2-5, with 9 bases fitting TRBD2. Germline V CDR1 and CDR2: SGHAT, FQNNGV. This CDR3 spans 15 amino acids. J gave up 4 bases and V 3 bases, and 6 bases lay outside the gene matches. The CDR3 spells CASSLIKLAGETQYF. For the CDR3, the DNA is TGTGCCAGCAGCTTGATAAAACTAGCGGGAGAGACCCAGTACTTC. Using reference TRBV11-2 and TRBJ2-5 for the parts outside the CDR3, the full variable domain is EAGVAQSPRYKIIEKRQSVAFWCNPISGHATLYWYQQILGQGPKLLIQFQNNGVVDDSQLPKDRFSAERLKGVDSTLKIQPAKLEDSAVYLCASSLIKLAGETQYFGPGTRLLVL.

The chain has TRBV7-8 and TRBJ2-5; 7 bases match TRBD2. Per germline, CDR1 SGHVS and CDR2 FQNEAQ. CDR3 size: 17 residues. After removal of 2 bases from V and 3 bases from J, the junction contained 12 bases not matched to a gene. In nucleotides, the CDR3 is TGTGCCAGCAGCTTATTGGTACCTAGCGGACAAAAAGAGACCCAGTACTTC. As protein: CASSLLVPSGQKETQYF. Drawing the rest from reference TRBV7-8 and TRBJ2-5, the complete variable domain is GAGVSQSPRYKVAKRGQDVALRCDPISGHVSLFWYQQALGQGPEFLTYFQNEAQLDKSGLPSDRFFAERPEGSVSTLKIQRTQQEDSAVYLCASSLLVPSGQKETQYFGPGTRLLVL.

The genes are TRBV28 and TRBJ2-3, with a possible D match to TRBD2 (6 bases). This CDR3 is 18 amino acids long. CDR1 is MDHEN and CDR2 is SYDVKM in the germline V gene. V was shortened by 5 bases and J by 0 bases, with 21 bases between the two germline ends. Written as DNA, the CDR3 is TGTGCCAGCAGTGCAGCCCCAGGGTTGGGGACTAGCACAGATACGCAGTATTTT. Protein: CASSAAPGLGTSTDTQYF.

The chain couples TRBV30 to TRBJ1-2, with D maybe TRBD1 (5 bases). Germline CDR1 GTSNPN, CDR2 SVGIG (reference sequence). The CDR3 has 14 amino acids. V lost 0 bases to trimming and J lost 3 bases, with 11 bases between them. The CDR3, as DNA: TGTGCCTGGAGTGTACGGAACAGGTACTATGGCTACACCTTC. It yields the protein CAWSVRNRYYGYTF.

The chain employs TRBV5-3 and TRBJ2-2; 7 bases align to TRBD1. TRBV5-3 is assigned to the ORF class and has an uncertain function. The trim removed 9 bases at V and 2 bases at J, leaving 19 bases unmatched. This CDR3 region has 18 residues. In DNA form, the CDR3 reads TGTGCCACCAGTCGGGCCCCGGTGGGGACAGCCAACACCGGGGAGCTGTTTTTT. Protein sequence: CATSRAPVGTANTGELFF.

The chain uses TRBV28 and TRBJ2-7; D perhaps matches TRBD2 (5 bases). There are 14 residues in the CDR3. Germline lookup yields CDR1 MDHEN and CDR2 SYDVKM. V dropped 5 bases and J dropped 0 bases, with 11 bases sitting between them. CDR3 region: CASSQLVSSYEQYF. The CDR3 DNA follows: TGTGCCAGCAGTCAACTAGTAAGCTCCTACGAGCAGTACTTC. Full variable domain (outside the CDR3, taken from reference TRBV28 and TRBJ2-7): DVKVTQSSRYLVKRTGEKVFLECVQDMDHENMFWYRQDPGLGLRLIYFSYDVKMKEKGDIPEGYSVSREKKERFSLILESASTNQTSMYLCASSQLVSSYEQYFGPGTRLTVT.

The chain is built from TRBV7-2 and TRBJ2-7, with 11 positions matching TRBD2. J gave up 2 bases and V 5 bases, and 11 bases lay outside the gene matches. Germline V gene lookup returns CDR1 SGHTA and CDR2 FQGNSA. The CDR3 runs 17 residues. The CDR3 nucleotides read TGTGCCAGCAGCACCGGGACTAGCGGAAAGAAACCCTACGAGCAGTACTTC. Amino acid sequence: CASSTGTSGKKPYEQYF.

This chain links TRBV27 with TRBJ2-1; 11 nucleotides line up with TRBD2. The V gene end was trimmed by 7 bases and the J gene end by 3 bases; junction bases not matched to a gene: 2. The germline V gene has CDR1 MNHEY and CDR2 SMNVEV (reference sequence). The CDR3 runs 14 residues. The CDR3 nucleotides are TGTGCCAGCATGGGACTAGCGGACTACAATGAGCAGTTCTTC. It encodes CASMGLADYNEQFF.

This chain links TRBV7-2 with TRBJ2-7; D is undetermined. Germline values: CDR1 SGHTA, CDR2 FQGNSA. The CDR3 has 12 amino acids. V lost 3 bases and J lost 4, with 7 bases in between. The CDR3 is CASSFEVYEQYF. CDR3 bases: TGTGCCAGCAGCTTCGAGGTGTACGAGCAGTACTTC.

The chain has TRBV29-1 and TRBJ1-1; 10 bases line up with TRBD1. V gave up 3 bases and J gave up 5 bases; unmatched junction bases: 6. There are 14 residues in the CDR3. Per the germline V gene, CDR1 is SQVTM and CDR2 is ANQGSEA. The CDR3 loop reads CSVERQGAGTEAFF. The CDR3, as DNA: TGCAGCGTTGAGAGACAGGGGGCGGGAACTGAAGCTTTCTTT. Drawing the rest from reference TRBV29-1 and TRBJ1-1, the complete variable domain is SAVISQKPSRDICQRGTSLTIQCQVDSQVTMMFWYRQQPGQSLTLIATANQGSEATYESGFVIDKFPISRPNLTFSTLTVSNMSPEDSSIYLCSVERQGAGTEAFFGQGTRLTVV.

The chain combines TRBV19 with TRBJ2-7; D might be TRBD1 (6 bases). The CDR3 loop spans 13 amino acids. Germline V gene lookup returns CDR1 LNHDA and CDR2 SQIVND (reference sequence). V lost 8 bases and J 2 bases, leaving 13 bases between the germline ends. The CDR3 nucleotides are TGTGCCAGTCAACAGGGAATTGCCTACGAGCAGTACTTC. Translating gives CASQQGIAYEQYF.